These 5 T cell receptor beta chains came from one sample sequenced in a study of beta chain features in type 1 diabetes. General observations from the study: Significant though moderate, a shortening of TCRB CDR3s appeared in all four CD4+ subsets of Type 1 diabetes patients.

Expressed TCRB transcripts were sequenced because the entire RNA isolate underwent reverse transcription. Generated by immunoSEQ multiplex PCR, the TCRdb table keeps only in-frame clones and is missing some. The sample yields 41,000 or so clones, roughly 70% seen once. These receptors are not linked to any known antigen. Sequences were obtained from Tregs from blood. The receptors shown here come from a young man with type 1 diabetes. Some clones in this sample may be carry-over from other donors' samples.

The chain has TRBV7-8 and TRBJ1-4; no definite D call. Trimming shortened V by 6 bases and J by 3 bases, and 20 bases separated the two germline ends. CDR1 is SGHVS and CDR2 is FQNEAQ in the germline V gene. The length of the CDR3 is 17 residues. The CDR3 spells CASSPLAAVAANEKLFF. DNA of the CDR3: TGTGCCAGCAGTCCTTTAGCAGCCGTCGCGGCTAATGAAAAACTGTTTTTT.

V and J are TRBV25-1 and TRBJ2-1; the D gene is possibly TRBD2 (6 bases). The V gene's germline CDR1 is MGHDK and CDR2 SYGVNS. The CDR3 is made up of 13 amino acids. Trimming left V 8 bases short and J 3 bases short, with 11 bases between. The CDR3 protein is CASSRDFYNEQFF. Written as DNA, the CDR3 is TGTGCCAGCTCCCGGGACTTCTACAATGAGCAGTTCTTC.

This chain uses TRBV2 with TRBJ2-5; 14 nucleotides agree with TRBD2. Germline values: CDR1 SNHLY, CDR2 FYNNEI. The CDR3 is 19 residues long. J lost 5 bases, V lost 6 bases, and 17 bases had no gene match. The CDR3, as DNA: TGTGCCAGCAGCTCGCTTGGGACTAGCGGGGGCCCCCAGGGGGAGACCCAGTACTTC. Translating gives CASSSLGTSGGPQGETQYF.

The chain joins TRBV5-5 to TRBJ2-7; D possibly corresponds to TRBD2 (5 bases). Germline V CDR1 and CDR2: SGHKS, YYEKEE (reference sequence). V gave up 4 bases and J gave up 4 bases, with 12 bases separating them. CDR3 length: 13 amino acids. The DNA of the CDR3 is TGTGCCAGCAGCCCCTGGCCGGGGTACGAGCAGTACTTC. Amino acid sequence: CASSPWPGYEQYF.

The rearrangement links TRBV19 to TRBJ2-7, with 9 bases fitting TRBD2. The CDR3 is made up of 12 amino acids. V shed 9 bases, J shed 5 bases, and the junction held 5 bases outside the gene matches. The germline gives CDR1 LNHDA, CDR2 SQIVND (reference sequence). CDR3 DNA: TGTGCCAGCAAGCGGGGGGACGACGAGCAGTACTTC. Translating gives CASKRGDDEQYF.